This TCR beta chain was found in a study of Ad26.COV2.S vaccination and SARS-CoV-2 variants. Measured with immunoSEQ multiplex PCR; TCRdb has only the in-frame clones, and not every one. The sample yields 250,000 to 300,000 clones, 87% seen once. The sample's treatment: roughly 18 received Ad26.COV2.S at low or high dose, single or two shots; several received placebo; per-sample allocation not given. The samples were gathered on day 63 after the first injection of vaccine or placebo. The CDR3 consists of 16 residues. The V gene's germline CDR1 is LNHDA and CDR2 SQIVND (reference sequence). Trimming pared 4 bases from V and 0 bases from J, leaving 13 bases between.

This sequence originates from a person aged 18-60 years who received the Ad26.COV2.S COVID-19 vaccine or a placebo. This specimen was peripheral blood, taken in a trial of Ad26.COV2.S vaccine versus placebo. The genes are TRBV19 and TRBJ1-5, with D maybe TRBD1 (5 bases). The CDR3 coding sequence is TGTGCCAGTAGTACGCTAGAGGGGAATAGCAATCAGCCCCAGCATTTT. Encoded protein: CASSTLEGNSNQPQHF.